This TCR beta chain originates from a study of blood T cells in healthy people across ages. The second PCR ran roughly 7 to 11 cycles with a sample-barcoded 5' primer and J-beta primers. TCRdb reanalysed the 5' RACE reads using MiXCR and keeps one entry per CDR3 protein. This table has 650,000 to 1,000,000 distinct CDR3 sequences, around 34% appearing once. For this clonotype: Its antigen remains unknown.

V lost 10 bases to trimming and J lost 8 bases, with 21 bases between them. From germline, CDR1 is SGHAT and CDR2 FQDESV (reference sequence). This CDR3 has 14 residues. Study-wide results and limits: Samples with more naive T cells showed higher observed beta diversity.

The sequence derives from a young man in good health. The chain recombines TRBV11-1 with TRBJ2-1, with a possible D match to TRBD1 (5 bases). Source material: blood. CDR3 amino acids: CATDETPGLHEQFF. CDR3 bases: TGTGCCACCGACGAGACTCCAGGGCTTCATGAGCAGTTCTTC.